This T cell receptor (beta chain) was recovered during a study of patients and donors after allogeneic stem cell transplantation. TCRdb re-analysed the RT-PCR reads in MiXCR, keeping a single row per CDR3 protein. The sample consists of roughly 880,000 distinct CDR3 sequences, under 20% of them appearing once. This clonotype showed up just a few times. The TCR sequence derives from a human donor who was either an allogeneic HSCT recipient or a stem cell or donor lymphocyte infusion donor (not recorded which). It is not recorded whose cells these are; they may come from a transplant donor. The specimen sequenced was blood, either unsorted or a sorted T cell fraction (not recorded which).

The CDR3 DNA sequence: TGCGCCAGCAGTAAGGGTTTGGTCACTGAAGCTTTCTTT. Its protein product is CASSKGLVTEAFF. The chain joins TRBV5-1 to TRBJ1-1, with unresolved D. The CDR3 consists of 13 residues. Per germline, CDR1 SGHRS and CDR2 YFSETQ. With 5 bases removed from V and 4 bases from J, the gap between germline ends came to 12 bases. The variable domain in full, with the rest retrieved from reference TRBV5-1 and TRBJ1-1, is KAGVTQTPRYLIKTRGQQVTLSCSPISGHRSVSWYQQTPGQGLQFLFEYFSETQRNKGNFPGRFSGRQFSNSRSEMNVSTLELGDSALYLCASSKGLVTEAFFGQGTRLTVV.